This TCR beta chain was documented in a study of blood T cell repertoires in COVID-19. The ends were cut back, 6 bases at V and 2 bases at J, with 8 bases in the middle. The CDR3 is 13 amino acids. TCRdb keeps only in-frame clones here, not all; method: immunoSEQ multiplex PCR. This sample has around 24,000 clones; 77% occur once, and the top ten carry less than 15%. Source material: peripheral blood. The V gene is TRBV12-3 or TRBV12-4, the J gene TRBJ1-5; no firm D call. The clonotype originates from an elderly man with active or convalescent COVID-19. CDR3 amino acids: CASRGGGNQPQHF. The CDR3 DNA is TGTGCCAGCAGGGGAGGCGGCAATCAGCCCCAGCATTTT.